This paragraph covers one TCR beta chain sequence. Antigen specificity is unknown. The protocol was immunoSEQ multiplex PCR, while the TCRdb copy is restricted to in-frame clones and leaves out a portion. The sample has some 200,000 clones, approximately 93% seen once; the top ten hold roughly 1%. These data come from a study of T cell responses to AZD1222 COVID-19 vaccine. Findings and limits, study-wide: The study sampled repertoires only after the peak T cell response. Reportedly, nearly half the spike-specific TCRs target unmutated variant regions.

The sample consisted of peripheral blood, taken 28 days after the second AZD1222 dose. The sequence was collected from an adult who received the AZD1222 COVID-19 vaccine.

The CDR3 region has the DNA TGTGCCAGCAGTTCAGACTGGGCCAATAACTATGGCTACACCTTC. Its translation: CASSSDWANNYGYTF. This rearrangement joins TRBV27 to TRBJ1-2, with D hard to call. Trimming took off 4 bases at V and 1 base at J, with 13 bases between the two ends. Germline V lookup: CDR1 MNHEY, CDR2 SMNVEV (reference sequence). This CDR3 is 15 amino acids long.